This paragraph reports one T cell receptor beta chain. This record comes from a study of blood T cell repertoires in COVID-19. Assay used: immunoSEQ multiplex PCR; TCRdb lists only in-frame clones, some missing. The sample holds some 370,000 clones; roughly 80% are singletons and the top ten take approximately 5%. Germline CDR1 LGHNA, CDR2 YNFKEQ. CDR3 length: 17 residues. Trimming took 0 bases from V and 5 from J; bases not matched to a gene: 11. The gene calls are TRBV4-2 and TRBJ1-2; 8 nucleotides line up with TRBD1. The TCR sequence derives from a woman aged 45-65 years who had recovered from COVID-19. The specimen sequenced was PBMCs or T cells enriched from blood (not recorded which). The DNA of the CDR3 is TGTGCCAGCAGCCAAGATCTGGGCAGGGGGCTTCCATATGGCTACACCTTC. Residues: CASSQDLGRGLPYGYTF.